This TCR beta chain was sequenced for a study of T cell repertoires in cytomegalovirus infection. Study context: CMV epitopes in the study were HLA-C-restricted (recently identified) and HLA-B-restricted (well studied). Study findings and constraints: There were HLA-C-restricted CMV-specific TCR beta clonotypes dominating the ex vivo response. CMV carriers having the relevant HLA were flagged by cumulative public TCR beta family frequency.

TCRdb ran MiXCR on the reads and lists one entry per CDR3 protein. The sample shows a few hundred thousand distinct CDR3 sequences, approximately 40% of them seen only once. For this clonotype: The antigen is not known.

The source material was cultured PBMCs, sampled from culture after CMV antigen stimulation. The TCR sequence derives from a human donor in good health (CMV status not recorded). Some clones in this sample may be carry-over from other donors' samples.

CDR3 residues: CASSYSGLAFF. CDR3 in DNA: TGTGCCAGCAGTTACTCAGGGCTAGCTTTCTTT. The chain recombines TRBV6-5 with TRBJ1-1; no definite D call. V was cut by 0 bases and J by 10 bases, with 6 bases left in between. The CDR3 totals 11 residues. Per germline, CDR1 MNHEY and CDR2 SVGAGI.